This record covers a single T cell receptor (beta chain). Its specificity is unknown. The protocol was immunoSEQ multiplex PCR, while the TCRdb copy is restricted to in-frame clones and leaves out a portion. The sample includes under 150,000 clones, 90% of them seen just once. The data belong to a study of T cell responses to AZD1222 COVID-19 vaccine. General study results and limits: Vaccine-associated CD4 TCRs spanned spike, dominant at 160-218 and 743-854. Increased Spike-specific TCR breadth and depth were observed after two AZD1222 doses. Repertoire sampling happened only post peak T cell response.

The junction had 7 bases not matched to a gene; V was cut back by 5 bases and J by 6 bases. Per germline, CDR1 LNHDA and CDR2 SQIVND (reference sequence). The length of the CDR3 is 15 residues. Source: peripheral blood, taken on day 0 of AZD1222 vaccination. This clonotype originated in an adult in good health. This chain joins TRBV19 and TRBJ1-5; 10 bases agree with TRBD1. DNA of the CDR3: TGTGCCAGTAGTCCGGGACAGGGGATCCCTCAGCCCCAGCATTTT. Translation: CASSPGQGIPQPQHF.